The clone carrying this TCR beta chain occurred a few times. Antigen: not known. The data stem from a study of blood T cells in healthy people across ages. Study-level points and caveats: Among long-lived donors, naive CD4+ cells were more numerous and diversity higher than in aged donors.

Then a second PCR, running about 7 to 11 cycles, was carried out with a sample-barcoded 5' primer and a J-beta primer mix. TCRdb analysed the 5' RACE reads with MiXCR anew, one entry per CDR3 protein. Counted here are 780,000 or so distinct CDR3 sequences, 25% occurring once; the ten biggest clones make up more than 3%. Trimming took 5 bases from V and 0 from J, leaving 8 bases between them. From germline, CDR1 is DFQATT and CDR2 SNEGSKA (reference sequence). This CDR3 has 13 amino acids. These records were also assigned to another study, of T cells of mothers and their children. As that study records: Versus unrelated pairs, overlap was slightly higher in related mother-child pairs, without reaching significance.

Sequenced: blood. The sequence came from a boy between 10 and 17 years old in good health. The V call is TRBV20-1, the J call TRBJ1-3, with no clear D. Here the CDR3 DNA reads TGCAGTGCTCCCAAAGACTCTGGAAACACCATATATTTT. It encodes CSAPKDSGNTIYF.